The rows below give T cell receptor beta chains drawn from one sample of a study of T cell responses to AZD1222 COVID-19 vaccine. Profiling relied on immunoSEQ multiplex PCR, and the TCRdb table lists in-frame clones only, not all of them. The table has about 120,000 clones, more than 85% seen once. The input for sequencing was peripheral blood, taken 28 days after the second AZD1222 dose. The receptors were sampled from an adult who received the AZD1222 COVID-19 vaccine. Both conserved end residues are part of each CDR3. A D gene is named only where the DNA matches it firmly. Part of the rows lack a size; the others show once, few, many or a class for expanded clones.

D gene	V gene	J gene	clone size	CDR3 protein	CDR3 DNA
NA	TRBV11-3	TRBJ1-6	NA	CASSLVGASSYNSPLHF	TGTGCCAGCAGCTTAGTAGGGGCCAGCTCCTATAATTCACCCCTCCACTTT
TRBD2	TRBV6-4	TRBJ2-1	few	CASSVTSGGVDEQFF	TGTGCCAGCAGTGTTACTAGCGGGGGTGTGGATGAGCAGTTCTTC
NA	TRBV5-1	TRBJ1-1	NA	CASSVTPLNTEAFF	TGCGCCAGCAGCGTTACGCCTTTGAACACTGAAGCTTTCTTT
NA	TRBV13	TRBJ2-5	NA	CASSSENDRQETQYF	TGTGCCAGCAGCTCTGAGAATGACAGACAAGAGACCCAGTACTTC
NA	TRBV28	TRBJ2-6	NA	CASSGGPRSGANVLTF	TGTGCCAGCAGTGGGGGACCGCGCTCTGGGGCCAACGTCCTGACTTTC
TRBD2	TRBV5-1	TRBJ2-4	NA	CASSLVGASGFGKNIQYF	TGCGCCAGCAGCTTGGTGGGGGCTAGCGGGTTCGGCAAAAACATTCAGTACTTC
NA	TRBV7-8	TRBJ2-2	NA	CASSQHGELFF	TGTGCCAGCAGCCAACACGGGGAGCTGTTTTTT
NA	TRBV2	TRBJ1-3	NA	CASSIGQTPSGNTIYF	TGTGCCAGCAGTATCGGACAGACCCCTTCTGGAAACACCATATATTTT
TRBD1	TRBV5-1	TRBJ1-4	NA	CASSLSGTGGEKLFF	TGCGCCAGCAGCCTGTCCGGGACAGGTGGTGAAAAACTGTTTTTT
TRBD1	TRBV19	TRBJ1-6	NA	CASRRTGGLSPLHF	TGTGCCAGTCGTAGGACAGGGGGATTATCACCCCTCCACTTT
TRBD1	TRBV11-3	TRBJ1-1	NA	CASSKDRGYTEAFF	TGTGCCAGCAGCAAAGACAGGGGGTACACTGAAGCTTTCTTT
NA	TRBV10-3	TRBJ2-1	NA	CAISESESGAYNEQFF	TGTGCCATCAGTGAGTCGGAGTCGGGGGCCTACAATGAGCAGTTCTTC
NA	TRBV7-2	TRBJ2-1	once	CASSNRTTPWDNEQFF	TGTGCCAGCAGCAACCGGACTACCCCCTGGGATAATGAGCAGTTCTTC
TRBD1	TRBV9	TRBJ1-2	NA	CASSTDRGGGYGYTF	TGTGCCAGCAGCACGGACAGGGGTGGAGGCTATGGCTACACCTTC
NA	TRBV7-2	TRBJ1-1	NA	CASSLVYAPEAFF	TGTGCCAGCAGCTTAGTGTATGCTCCTGAAGCTTTCTTT
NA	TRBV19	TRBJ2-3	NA	CASSDPGRTSDTQYF	TGTGCCAGTAGCGACCCGGGCCGTACGTCAGATACGCAGTATTTT
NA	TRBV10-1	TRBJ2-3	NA	CASGRDSTDTQYF	TGCGCCAGCGGCCGGGACTCCACAGATACGCAGTATTTT
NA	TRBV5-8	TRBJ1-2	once	CASSLKIAFYGYTF	TGTGCCAGCAGCTTGAAGATTGCGTTCTATGGCTACACCTTC
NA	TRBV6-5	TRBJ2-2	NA	CASSRGTGELFF	TGTGCCAGCAGTCGGGGGACCGGGGAGCTGTTTTTT
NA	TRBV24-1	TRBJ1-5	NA	CATSDTYSNQPQHF	TGTGCCACCAGTGATACATATAGCAATCAGCCCCAGCATTTT
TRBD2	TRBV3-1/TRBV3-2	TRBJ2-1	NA	CASSRGLAGPLGNEQFF	TGTGCCAGCAGCCGAGGACTAGCGGGGCCCCTAGGGAATGAGCAGTTCTTC
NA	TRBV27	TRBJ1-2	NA	CASSLAGGFYGYTF	TGTGCCAGCAGTTTAGCTGGCGGCTTCTATGGCTACACCTTC
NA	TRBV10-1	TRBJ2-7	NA	CASSEMGRVHEQYF	TGCGCCAGCAGTGAAATGGGCAGGGTCCACGAGCAGTACTTC
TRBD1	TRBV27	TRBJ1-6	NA	CASSLFGLGQGESPLHF	TGTGCCAGCAGTTTATTCGGGCTGGGGCAGGGGGAATCACCCCTCCACTTT
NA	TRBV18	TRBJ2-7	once	CASSPRHGSYEQYF	TGTGCCAGCTCACCCCGTCACGGATCCTACGAGCAGTACTTC
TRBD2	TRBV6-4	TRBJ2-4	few	CASSDSNHLAGGKNIQYF	TGTGCCAGCAGTGACTCGAATCACCTAGCGGGGGGAAAAAACATTCAGTACTTC
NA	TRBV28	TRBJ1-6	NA	CASSESLYNSPLHF	TGTGCCAGCAGTGAATCCTTATATAATTCACCCCTCCACTTT
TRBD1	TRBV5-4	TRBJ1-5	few	CASSSGGGFQPQHF	TGTGCCAGCAGCTCAGGAGGGGGCTTCCAGCCCCAGCATTTT
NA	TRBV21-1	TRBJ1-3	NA	CASSKGASSGNTIYF	TGTGCCAGCAGCAAAGGCGCAAGCTCTGGAAACACCATATATTTT
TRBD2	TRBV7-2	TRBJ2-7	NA	CASSKDAGGSSYEQYF	TGTGCCAGCAGCAAAGACGCGGGGGGGTCTTCCTACGAGCAGTACTTC
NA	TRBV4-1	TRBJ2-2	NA	CATRTSANTGELFF	TGCGCCACCCGGACATCTGCGAACACCGGGGAGCTGTTTTTT
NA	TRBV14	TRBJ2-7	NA	CASSQEDVPYEQYF	TGTGCCAGCAGCCAAGAGGACGTACCCTACGAGCAGTACTTC
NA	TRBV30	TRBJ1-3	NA	CAWSVPGNTIYF	TGTGCCTGGAGTGTACCTGGAAACACCATATATTTT
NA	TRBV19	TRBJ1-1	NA	CASSIVPSVTEAFF	TGTGCCAGTAGTATAGTTCCGTCTGTCACTGAAGCTTTCTTT
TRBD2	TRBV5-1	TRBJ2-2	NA	CASSLAGHTGELFF	TGCGCCAGCAGCTTAGCGGGGCACACCGGGGAGCTGTTTTTT
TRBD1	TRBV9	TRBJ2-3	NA	CASSVGGQGGDTQYF	TGTGCCAGCAGCGTAGGCGGACAGGGCGGAGATACGCAGTATTTT
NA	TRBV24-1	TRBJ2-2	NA	CATQTSLNTGELFF	TGTGCCACCCAGACATCCTTGAACACCGGGGAGCTGTTTTTT
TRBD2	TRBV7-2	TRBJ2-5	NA	CASSLKAGGPQETQYF	TGTGCCAGCAGCTTAAAGGCGGGGGGGCCTCAAGAGACCCAGTACTTC
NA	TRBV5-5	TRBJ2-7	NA	CASSSPVEQYF	TGTGCCAGCAGCTCCCCCGTCGAGCAGTACTTC
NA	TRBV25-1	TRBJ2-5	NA	CASSPNTGQETQYF	TGTGCCAGCAGTCCCAATACAGGGCAAGAGACCCAGTACTTC
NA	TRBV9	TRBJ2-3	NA	CASSTPPVNTQYF	TGTGCCAGCAGCACACCCCCGGTGAATACGCAGTATTTT